This T cell receptor beta chain was retrieved from a study of regulatory T cells in long-lasting Graves disease. Study-wide points: The study found lower TCR diversity in persistent Graves' patients than in newly diagnosed ones.

This clonotype was counted at least ten times. Antigen unknown. Specified time point: newly diagnosed GD, antithyroid drugs for less than 3 months. Extracted RNA from PBMCs served as the source of the TCR library. Assembly of TCR beta libraries relied on iRepertoire HTBI primers together with Arm-PCR of CDR3 regions. TCRdb reprocessed the multiplex PCR reads with MiXCR, giving one entry per CDR3 protein. The sample holds 400,000 to 550,000 distinct CDR3 sequences, about a sixth seen once. The V gene's germline CDR1 is KGHSH and CDR2 LQKENI. This CDR3 spans 15 amino acids. Between the trimmed V and J ends, which lost 0 bases and 1 base, there was a span of 8 bases. This sample also appeared in a second study, on T cells in Graves' hyperthyroidism and ophthalmopathy.

The rearrangement joins TRBV18 to TRBJ2-3; tentative D call: TRBD2 (6 bases). This receptor was obtained from a woman under 30 with Graves disease. The sequences come from peripheral blood mononuclear cells (PBMCs), collected at new diagnosis, from a patient treated with antithyroid drugs. CDR3 DNA: TGTGCCAGCTCACCACCAGGACTACGCACAGATACGCAGTATTTT. Its translation: CASSPPGLRTDTQYF.